A selection of T cell receptor beta chains follows, all from one sample in a study of identical twins. TCRdb independently ran MiXCR on the 5' RACE reads; one entry per CDR3 protein. The table includes about 1.7 million distinct CDR3 sequences, around a third detected once. The sample was cord blood. These receptors were collected from a newborn girl in good health. CDR3s include the opening cysteine and the closing phenylalanine or tryptophan. A D gene is named only where the DNA matches it firmly. Clone size, where shown, is once, few, many, or a class for clones that have expanded.

V gene	D gene	clone size	J gene	CDR3 DNA	CDR3 protein
TRBV6-5	NA	NA	TRBJ1-2	TGTGTCAGCAGTCCCCGGGATAACTATGGCTACACCTTC	CVSSPRDNYGYTF
TRBV11-2	NA	NA	TRBJ2-7	TGTGCCAGCAGCCTTTTCACGGGACGCATCGACTACGAGCAGTACTTC	CASSLFTGRIDYEQYF
TRBV27	TRBD1	NA	TRBJ1-5	TGTGCCAGCCGGGACAGGGGGACCGTAAGCAATCAGCCCCAGCATTTT	CASRDRGTVSNQPQHF
TRBV20-1	NA	few	TRBJ2-1	TGCAGTGCTCTTATCTCCGGGCCTTATCACAATGAGCAGTTCTTC	CSALISGPYHNEQFF
TRBV4-1	NA	few	TRBJ2-2	TGCGCCAGCAGCCAAGATCAGAACACCGGGGAGCTGTTTTTT	CASSQDQNTGELFF
TRBV20-1	NA	many	TRBJ2-6	TGCAGTGCTAGAGATTCCCCCCGAACAGTGCGTAACGGGGCCAACGTCCTGACTTTC	CSARDSPRTVRNGANVLTF
TRBV4-1	NA	NA	TRBJ2-3	TGCGCCAGCAGCCAAGATGTCGGACGGGGAGTCACAGATACGCAGTATTTT	CASSQDVGRGVTDTQYF
TRBV20-1	TRBD2	few	TRBJ2-1	TGCAGTGCTAGCCCCGGGACTAGCAATGAGCAGTTCTTC	CSASPGTSNEQFF
TRBV12-3/TRBV12-4	NA	few	TRBJ2-2	TGTGCCAGCAGCCTTGTCCTCCCAGGGGTCGGGGAGCTGTTTTTT	CASSLVLPGVGELFF
TRBV5-4	NA	NA	TRBJ1-1	TGTGCCAGCAGGCCTGAGTCGCAGGTGAACACTGAAGCTTTCTTT	CASRPESQVNTEAFF
TRBV5-1	NA	few	TRBJ2-3	TGCGCCAGCACCCTCGACAGATCCACGGATACGCAGTATTTT	CASTLDRSTDTQYF
TRBV10-3	NA	many	TRBJ2-7	TGTGCCATCTCGACCGGTGGGTACGAGCAGTACTTC	CAISTGGYEQYF
TRBV24-1	TRBD1	NA	TRBJ2-1	TGTGCCACCAGTGATCTGGACAGGGGGCAGCAAGAGACCCAGTTCTTC	CATSDLDRGQQETQFF
TRBV2	TRBD2	NA	TRBJ2-7	TGTGCCAGCAGTGAAAAGGCTAGCGGTTCCTACAATGAGCAGTACTTC	CASSEKASGSYNEQYF
TRBV6-5	NA	NA	TRBJ2-7	TGTGCCAGCAGTTACTCGATCGCGGGGACCTACGAGCAGTACTTC	CASSYSIAGTYEQYF
TRBV29-1	NA	NA	TRBJ1-2	TGCAGCGTTGAGGACGGGTACTATGGCTACACCTTC	CSVEDGYYGYTF
TRBV20-1	NA	NA	TRBJ1-1	TGCAGTGCTAGGCGGCAGACTGAAGCTTTCTTT	CSARRQTEAFF
TRBV20-1	TRBD2	NA	TRBJ2-1	TGCAGTGCTAGGAGACTAGCGGGAGACTTGCAGTTCTTC	CSARRLAGDLQFF
TRBV20-1	TRBD2	NA	TRBJ2-7	TGCAGTGCTACCGATACGGAAGGACTAGCAGCAATTTCCTACAATGAGCAGTACTTC	CSATDTEGLAAISYNEQYF
TRBV29-1	NA	many	TRBJ1-2	TGCAGCGTTGTGAGAAAGCTCTCCGGTGTAAGCTACACCTTC	CSVVRKLSGVSYTF
TRBV4-2	TRBD2	many	TRBJ2-4	TGTGCCAGCAGCCAAGATCGGAGCGGGGGACCCAAAAACATTCAGTACTTC	CASSQDRSGGPKNIQYF
TRBV25-1	TRBD1	few	TRBJ1-6	TGTGCCAGCAGTGCCGCAGGGGGTCCCTATAATTCACCCCTCCACTTT	CASSAAGGPYNSPLHF
TRBV20-1	TRBD2	few	TRBJ2-7	TGCAGTGCCGATACGGGGGGGGGCCCTCGATACTACGAGCAGTACTTC	CSADTGGGPRYYEQYF
TRBV2	NA	few	TRBJ2-7	TGTGCCAGCAGTGAAGGGGGCGCGAACTACGAGCAGTACTTC	CASSEGGANYEQYF
TRBV4-1	NA	NA	TRBJ1-4	TGCGCCAGCAGCCAAGACCGGTGGGGGGATGAAAAACTGTTTTTT	CASSQDRWGDEKLFF
TRBV30	NA	NA	TRBJ1-5	TGTGCCTGGAGTCACAGGGAAAATCAGCCCCAGCATTTT	CAWSHRENQPQHF